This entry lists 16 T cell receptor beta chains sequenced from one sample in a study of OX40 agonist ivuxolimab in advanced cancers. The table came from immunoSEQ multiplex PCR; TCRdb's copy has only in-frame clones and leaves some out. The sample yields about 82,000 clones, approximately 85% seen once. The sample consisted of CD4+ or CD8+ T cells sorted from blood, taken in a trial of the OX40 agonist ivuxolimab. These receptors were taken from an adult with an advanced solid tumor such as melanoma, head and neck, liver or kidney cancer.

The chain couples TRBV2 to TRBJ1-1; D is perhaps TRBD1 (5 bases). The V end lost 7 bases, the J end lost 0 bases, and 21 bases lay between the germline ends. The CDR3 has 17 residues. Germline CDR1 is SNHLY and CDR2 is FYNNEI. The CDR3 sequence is CASTQGNRSPLNTEAFF. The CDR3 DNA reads TGTGCCAGCACCCAGGGCAACCGCAGTCCCTTGAACACTGAAGCTTTCTTT.

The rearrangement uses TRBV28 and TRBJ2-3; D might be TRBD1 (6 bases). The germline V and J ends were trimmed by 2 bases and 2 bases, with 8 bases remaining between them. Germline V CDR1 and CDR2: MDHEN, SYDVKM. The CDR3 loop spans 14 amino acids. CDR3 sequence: CASSLAGATDTQYF. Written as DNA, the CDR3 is TGTGCCAGCAGTTTAGCAGGGGCCACAGATACGCAGTATTTT.

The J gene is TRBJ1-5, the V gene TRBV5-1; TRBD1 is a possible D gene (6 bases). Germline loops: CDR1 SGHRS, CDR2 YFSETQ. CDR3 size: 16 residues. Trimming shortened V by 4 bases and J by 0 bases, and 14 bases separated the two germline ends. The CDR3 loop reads CASSNTGTPSNQPQHF. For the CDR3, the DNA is TGCGCCAGCAGCAACACCGGGACACCTAGCAATCAGCCCCAGCATTTT.

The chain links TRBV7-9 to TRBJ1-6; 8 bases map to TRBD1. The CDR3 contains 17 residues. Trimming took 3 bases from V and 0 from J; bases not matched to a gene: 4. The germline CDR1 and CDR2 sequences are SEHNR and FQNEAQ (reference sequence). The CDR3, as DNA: TGTGCCAGCAGCTTGTCAGGGGGCCTCTCCTATAATTCACCCCTCCACTTT. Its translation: CASSLSGGLSYNSPLHF. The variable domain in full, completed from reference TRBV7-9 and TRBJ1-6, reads DTGVSQNPRHKITKRGQNVTFRCDPISEHNRLYWYRQTLGQGPEFLTYFQNEAQLEKSRLLSDRFSAERPKGSFSTLEIQRTEQGDSAMYLCASSLSGGLSYNSPLHFGNGTRLTVT.

CDR3 sequence reads: CASSSGRIYGYTF. The CDR3 DNA reads TGTGCCAGCAGTTCGGGACGGATCTATGGCTACACCTTC. V is TRBV6-5 and J is TRBJ1-2; weak D call: TRBD1 (5 bases). The CDR3 covers 13 residues. Germline loops: CDR1 MNHEY, CDR2 SVGAGI. V lost 4 bases and J lost 4, with 10 bases in between.

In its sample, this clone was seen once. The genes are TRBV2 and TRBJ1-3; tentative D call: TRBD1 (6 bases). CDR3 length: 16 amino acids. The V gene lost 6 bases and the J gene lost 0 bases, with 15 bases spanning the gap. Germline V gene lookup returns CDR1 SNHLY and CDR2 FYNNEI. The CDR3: CASSGTTPGSGNTIYF. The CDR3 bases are TGTGCCAGCAGCGGGACAACACCTGGCTCTGGAAACACCATATATTTT.

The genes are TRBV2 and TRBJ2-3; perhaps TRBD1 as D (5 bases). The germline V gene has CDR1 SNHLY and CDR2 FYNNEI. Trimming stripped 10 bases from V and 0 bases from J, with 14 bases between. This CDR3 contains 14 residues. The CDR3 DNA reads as TGTGCCACGCACCGACAGTTGAGCACAGATACGCAGTATTTT. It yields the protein CATHRQLSTDTQYF.

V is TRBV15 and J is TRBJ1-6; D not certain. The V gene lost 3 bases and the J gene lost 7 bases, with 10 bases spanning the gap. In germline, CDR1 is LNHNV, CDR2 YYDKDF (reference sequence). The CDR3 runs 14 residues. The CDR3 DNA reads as TGTGCCACCAGCAGCGGAGACGGGAATTCACCCCTCCACTTT. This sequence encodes CATSSGDGNSPLHF.

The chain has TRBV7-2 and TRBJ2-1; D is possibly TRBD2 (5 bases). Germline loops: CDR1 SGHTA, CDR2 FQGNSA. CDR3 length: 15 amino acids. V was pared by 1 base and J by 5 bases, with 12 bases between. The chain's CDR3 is CASSLGGSQNNEQFF. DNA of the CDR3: TGTGCCAGCAGCTTAGGAGGGAGTCAAAACAATGAGCAGTTCTTC. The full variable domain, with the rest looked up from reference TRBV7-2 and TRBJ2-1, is GAGVSQSPSNKVTEKGKDVELRCDPISGHTALYWYRQSLGQGLEFLIYFQGNSAPDKSGLPSDRFSAERTGGSVSTLTIQRTQQEDSAVYLCASSLGGSQNNEQFFGPGTRLTVL.

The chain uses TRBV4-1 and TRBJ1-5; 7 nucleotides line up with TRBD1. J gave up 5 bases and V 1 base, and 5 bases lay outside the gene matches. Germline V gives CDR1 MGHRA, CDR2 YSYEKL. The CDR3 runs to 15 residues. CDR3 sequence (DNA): TGCGCCAGCAGCCAAGCGACAGGGTGGGATCAGCCCCAGCATTTT. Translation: CASSQATGWDQPQHF.

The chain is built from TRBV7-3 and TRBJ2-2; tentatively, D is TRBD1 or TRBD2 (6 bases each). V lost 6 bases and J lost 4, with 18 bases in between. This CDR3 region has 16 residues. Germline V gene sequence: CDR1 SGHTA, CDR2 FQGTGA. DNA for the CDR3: TGTGCCAGCAGGCGCCTCGGGGGCGCGATCACCGGGGAGCTGTTTTTT. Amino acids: CASRRLGGAITGELFF.

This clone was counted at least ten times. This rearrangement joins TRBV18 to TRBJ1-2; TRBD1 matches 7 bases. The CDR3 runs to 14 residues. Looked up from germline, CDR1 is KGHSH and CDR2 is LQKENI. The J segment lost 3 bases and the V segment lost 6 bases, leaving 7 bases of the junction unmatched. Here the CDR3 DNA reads TGTGCCAGCTCCCTTTACGGACAGGACTATGGCTACACCTTC. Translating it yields CASSLYGQDYGYTF.

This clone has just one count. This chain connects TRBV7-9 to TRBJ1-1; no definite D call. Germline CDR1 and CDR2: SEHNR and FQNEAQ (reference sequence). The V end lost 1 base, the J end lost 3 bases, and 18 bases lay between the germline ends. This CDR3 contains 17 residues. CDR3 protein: CASSLGAGSHGDTEAFF. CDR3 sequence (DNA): TGTGCCAGCAGCTTAGGGGCAGGTTCACACGGAGACACTGAAGCTTTCTTT.

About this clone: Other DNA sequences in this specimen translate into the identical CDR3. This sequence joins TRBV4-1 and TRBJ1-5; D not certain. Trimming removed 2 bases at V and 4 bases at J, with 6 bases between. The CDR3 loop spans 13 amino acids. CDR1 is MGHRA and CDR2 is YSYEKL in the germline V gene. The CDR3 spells CASSQNENQPQHF. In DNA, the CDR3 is TGCGCCAGCAGCCAAAATGAAAATCAGCCCCAGCATTTT.

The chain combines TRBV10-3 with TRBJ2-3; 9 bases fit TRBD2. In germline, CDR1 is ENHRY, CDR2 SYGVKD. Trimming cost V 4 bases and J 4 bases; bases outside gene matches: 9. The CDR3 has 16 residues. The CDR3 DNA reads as TGTGCCATCAGTGGCTCTAGCGGGGTGGGGGCAGATACGCAGTATTTT. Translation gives CAISGSSGVGADTQYF.

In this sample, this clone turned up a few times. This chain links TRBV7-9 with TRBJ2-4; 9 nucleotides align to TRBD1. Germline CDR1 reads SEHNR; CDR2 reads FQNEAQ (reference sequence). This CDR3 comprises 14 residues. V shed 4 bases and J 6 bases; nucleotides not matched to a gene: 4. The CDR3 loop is CASSSDRGGNIQYF. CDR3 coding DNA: TGTGCCAGCAGCTCGGACAGGGGAGGAAACATTCAGTACTTC.